The 7 T cell receptor beta chains reported below all come from one sample, sequenced in a study of cytomegalovirus exposure and HLA in healthy donors. Researchers ran the PCR with 60 Vbeta and 13 Jbeta primers. Profiling relied on immunoSEQ multiplex PCR, and the TCRdb table lists in-frame clones only, not all of them. This table has around 170,000 clones, over 70% appearing once. Sequences were obtained from PBMCs. These receptors came from a young man in good health and CMV-seronegative.

This clone has only one observation. The rearrangement links TRBV9 to TRBJ2-7; D is unclear. The CDR3 covers 16 residues. Germline loops: CDR1 SGDLS, CDR2 YYNGEE. The germline V and J ends were trimmed by 0 bases and 0 bases, with 13 bases remaining between them. The DNA of the CDR3 is TGTGCCAGCAGCGTAGCTAAGGTGGCTAGCTCCTACGAGCAGTACTTC. Protein product: CASSVAKVASSYEQYF.

This chain uses TRBV6-5 with TRBJ1-2, with D hard to call. Germline lookup yields CDR1 MNHEY and CDR2 SVGAGI. Trimming left V 0 bases short and J 6 bases short, with 11 bases between. The CDR3 extends over 14 amino acids. The CDR3 here is CASSYSRQSHGYTF. The CDR3 bases are TGTGCCAGCAGTTACTCGAGGCAAAGCCATGGCTACACCTTC.

This sequence joins TRBV9 and TRBJ1-2, with D possibly matching TRBD1 (6 bases). Germline lookup yields CDR1 SGDLS and CDR2 YYNGEE. Trimming stripped 2 bases from V and 5 bases from J, with 10 bases between. This CDR3 has 13 residues. CDR3 loop: CASSVRQAYGYTF. CDR3 nucleotide sequence: TGTGCCAGCAGCGTTAGACAGGCGTATGGCTACACCTTC.

The rearrangement links TRBV30 to TRBJ2-3; TRBD2 matches 9 bases. Germline trimming cut 4 bases from V and 0 bases from J; bases unmatched to any gene: 2. Germline V lookup: CDR1 GTSNPN, CDR2 SVGIG (reference sequence). This CDR3 comprises 14 residues. The CDR3 DNA follows: TGTGCCTGGACTAGCGGGACTAGCACAGATACGCAGTATTTT. Its protein is CAWTSGTSTDTQYF.

V usage is TRBV6-5 and J usage is TRBJ1-4; a possible D gene is TRBD1 (6 bases). Trimming took 5 bases from V and 8 from J, leaving 12 bases between them. The germline CDR1 and CDR2 sequences are MNHEY and SVGAGI. The CDR3 contains 13 residues. The CDR3 loop reads CASSRTVWEKLFF. The CDR3 bases are TGTGCCAGCAGTCGGACAGTCTGGGAAAAACTGTTTTTT.

This chain links TRBV5-1 with TRBJ1-5; no clear D gene. CDR3 length: 13 residues. CDR1 and CDR2 (germline): SGHRS, YFSETQ. V gave up 0 bases and J gave up 4 bases, with 5 bases separating them. The CDR3 loop is CASSLGPNQPQHF. The CDR3 nucleotides are TGCGCCAGCAGCTTGGGTCCTAATCAGCCCCAGCATTTT.

This clone was observed once. The rearrangement joins TRBV11-3 to TRBJ2-1; TRBD2 matches at 8 bases. V lost 6 bases and J lost 0; bases outside the gene matches: 4. The CDR3 covers 15 residues. Germline-derived CDR1 and CDR2 are SGHNT and YENEEA. CDR3 amino acids: CASRRTSGSYNEQFF. DNA of the CDR3: TGTGCCAGCAGGCGCACTAGCGGCTCCTACAATGAGCAGTTCTTC.